These 11 T cell receptor beta chains share one sample of origin, sequenced in a study of tumor-infiltrating lymphocytes in primary liver carcinoma. Making TCR beta cDNA involved approximately 0.5 ug total RNA and a constant-region primer. Slightly modified ARM-PCR, run as three nested multiplex PCR rounds, produced the TCR beta libraries. Use of TRBV1-TRBV30 forward primers with a C-beta reverse primer characterized the first two PCR rounds, which lasted approximately 11 cycles each. TCRdb ran MiXCR on the multiplex PCR reads and lists one entry per CDR3 protein. The sample includes fewer than 80,000 distinct CDR3 sequences, approximately 62% of them seen just once. Taking about 18-32 mg of unsorted bulk tissue, the authors co-extracted RNA and DNA. Material for sequencing was tumor-adjacent normal liver tissue. Receptor source: a man in his forties with primary liver carcinoma and hepatitis B virus infection.

As to this clonotype: A much larger clone lies one base from this, so it may be a read error. The chain links TRBV12-3 or TRBV12-4 to TRBJ1-5; D is unresolved. CDR3 length: 15 residues. The germline V and J ends were trimmed by 7 bases and 1 base, with 14 bases remaining between them. CDR3 residues: CASIEGPGSNQPQHF. The DNA for the CDR3 is TGTGCCAGCATAGAAGGGCCCGGGAGCAATCAGCCCCAGCATTTT.

Details on this clonotype: This CDR3 is missing its conserved last phenylalanine or tryptophan, likely due to a read error. V gene TRBV6-1 combines with J gene TRBJ2-3; 7 bases line up with TRBD2. Germline CDR1 is MNHNS and CDR2 is SASEGT. Losses at the gene ends were 2 bases for V and 5 bases for J; bases not matched to a gene: 16. The CDR3 covers 18 residues. CDR3 amino acids: CASSEIVPRTGGLDTQYY. The CDR3 DNA reads TGTGCCAGCAGTGAAATCGTCCCGCGGACGGGAGGATTAGATACGCAGTATTAT.

Points on this clonotype: A read error may account for a junction end that differs from germline. The chain has TRBV14 and TRBJ1-2, with 9 bases lining up with TRBD1. Germline loops: CDR1 SGHDN, CDR2 FVKESK. CDR3 length: 15 amino acids. CDR3 sequence (DNA): TGTGCCAGCAGCCAAGAGACAGGGGGTTACTATGGCTACATCTTC. Encoded protein: CASSQETGGYYGYIF.

Worth noting for this clonotype: At one of its ends the junction is not consistent with the germline gene, which may arise from a read error. This chain connects TRBV12-3 or TRBV12-4 to TRBJ2-1; 10 bases align to TRBD2. The CDR3 covers 15 residues. The CDR3, as DNA: TGTGTCAGCAGGGAGAGCGGGAGGGTCCCCAATGAGCAGTTCTTC. Amino acid sequence: CVSRESGRVPNEQFF.

This clonotype was observed at least ten times. The chain uses TRBV5-1 and TRBJ2-1; TRBD2 agrees at 9 bases. V shed 4 bases and J 4 bases; nucleotides not matched to a gene: 6. The CDR3 is 15 residues long. Germline CDR1 and CDR2: SGHRS and YFSETQ. The CDR3 loop reads CASSLGGGDYNEQFF. CDR3 sequence (DNA): TGCGCCAGCAGCCTCGGCGGGGGGGATTACAATGAGCAGTTCTTC.

This clonotype was counted at least ten times. This chain uses TRBV29-1 with TRBJ2-2, with D possibly being TRBD1 (5 bases). V was trimmed by 7 bases and J by 7 bases, leaving 10 bases between them. This CDR3 comprises 11 residues. The germline V gene has CDR1 SQVTM and CDR2 ANQGSEA. As DNA, the CDR3 is TGCAGCGCCAAGGGGAACGGGGAGCTGTTTTTT. It yields the protein CSAKGNGELFF.

J is TRBJ2-6 and V is TRBV6-2 or TRBV6-3; 7 bases line up with TRBD1. The trim removed 2 bases at V and 18 bases at J, leaving 22 bases unmatched. The germline CDR1 and CDR2 sequences are MNHEY and SVGEGT. The CDR3 has 17 amino acids. The CDR3 nucleotides are TGTGCCAGCAGTTACCGGCAGGGGGTTGCTGGGGCCAACGTACCGACTTTC. Amino acid sequence: CASSYRQGVAGANVPTF.

Comment on this clonotype: The junction departs from germline at one end; a sequencing error may be responsible. The J gene is TRBJ2-3, the V gene TRBV12-3 or TRBV12-4; 9 bases align to TRBD2. This CDR3 contains 15 residues. CDR3 residues: CASRTGLAMTDTHYF. The DNA for the CDR3 is TGTGCCAGCAGGACAGGACTAGCGATGACAGATACGCATTATTTT.

The CDR3 loop reads CSVGPRWSMVAEAFF. The CDR3 nucleotides read TGCAGCGTTGGTCCAAGGTGGAGTATGGTCGCTGAAGCTTTCTTT. The chain combines TRBV29-1 with TRBJ1-1; D is undetermined. Looked up from germline, CDR1 is SQVTM and CDR2 is ANQGSEA. This CDR3 contains 15 residues. Trimming stripped 4 bases from V and 6 bases from J, with 21 bases between.

The chain couples TRBV5-4 to TRBJ2-2, with D tentatively TRBD2 (5 bases). Germline assignment: CDR1 SGHNT and CDR2 YYREEE (reference sequence). This CDR3 comprises 12 residues. The ends were cut back, 5 bases at V and 12 bases at J, with 14 bases in the middle. Here the CDR3 DNA reads TGTGCCAGCAGATTATGGACGGGGAAGCTGTTTTTT. As protein: CASRLWTGKLFF.

This clonotype was observed at least ten times. V usage is TRBV6-5 and J usage is TRBJ2-1, with 10 bases aligning to TRBD1. Germline V gene lookup returns CDR1 MNHEY and CDR2 SVGAGI. Trimming cost V 2 bases and J 4 bases; bases outside gene matches: 5. The CDR3 has 16 amino acids. The CDR3 is CASSYLGQGVYNEQFF. The CDR3 DNA reads as TGTGCCAGCAGTTACCTTGGACAGGGGGTTTACAATGAGCAGTTCTTC.